This T cell receptor (beta chain) was sequenced during a study of blood T cell repertoires in COVID-19. Overall study: Samples came from the United States, Italy and Spain, spanning acute and convalescent COVID-19. T cells, B-cell-depleted T cells, or PBMCs provided the cDNA or gDNA that served as material.

Per the original methods: From reference gene primer amplification, estimates of nucleated cell counts were derived. Assay: immunoSEQ multiplex PCR; the TCRdb copy retains only in-frame clones and omits some. V, J and clone size reflect that table, while D and trimming were determined from the DNA. Found here are around 130,000 clones, 85% to 90% of them singletons; the top ten hold approximately 4.3%. From germline, CDR1 is SGHKS and CDR2 YYEKEE (reference sequence). Trimming took off 8 bases at V and 8 bases at J, with 22 bases between the two ends. This CDR3 has 14 residues. The sequence was collected from a human donor in a cohort sampled during active COVID-19. The chain joins TRBV5-5 to TRBJ1-1; D possibly corresponds to TRBD1 (5 bases). Sequenced material: peripheral blood. The CDR3 loop reads CASTSLGGRTEAFF. The CDR3 region has the DNA TGTGCCAGTACGAGCTTGGGGGGGAGGACAGAAGCTTTCTTT.